The present entry profiles one T cell receptor beta chain with its context. Its matching antigen is unknown. The entry originates in a study of CD8+ T cells in alopecia areata. Treatment: oral pan-JAK inhibitor, 5-10 mg twice daily. With V trimmed by 0 bases and J by 5 bases, 16 bases remained unmatched. CDR1 SGHVS and CDR2 FQNEAQ come from the germline V gene. CDR3 length equals 19 residues. Study observations and caveats: Lesional scalp displayed greater clonality than normal scalp, most notably in alopecia totalis/universalis. Mouse data revealed clearer TCR sharing than patient data did, a gap possibly tied to HLA. The link between baseline CD8+ expansion and response remains uncertain with one nonresponder. It was observed that many expanded lesional clones persisted in scalp and blood during tofacitinib.

Sequencing relied on a cDNA template that was reverse transcribed from extracted RNA. Method: immunoSEQ multiplex PCR; TCRdb's copy keeps in-frame clones and lacks some. The table records fewer than 350,000 clones, roughly 64% of them present only once. This material consisted of CD4+ T cells sorted from blood, taken at week 24, from a patient treated with tofacitinib. This clonotype was sampled from a human donor with alopecia areata. V gene TRBV7-8 combines with J gene TRBJ2-3; 8 bases line up with TRBD2. The CDR3 sequence: CASSLAPVGGASYKDTQYF. DNA for the CDR3: TGTGCCAGCAGCTTAGCCCCTGTCGGGGGGGCTTCATACAAAGATACGCAGTATTTT. The full variable domain, rest sourced from reference TRBV7-8 and TRBJ2-3, is GAGVSQSPRYKVAKRGQDVALRCDPISGHVSLFWYQQALGQGPEFLTYFQNEAQLDKSGLPSDRFFAERPEGSVSTLKIQRTQQEDSAVYLCASSLAPVGGASYKDTQYFGPGTRLTVL.